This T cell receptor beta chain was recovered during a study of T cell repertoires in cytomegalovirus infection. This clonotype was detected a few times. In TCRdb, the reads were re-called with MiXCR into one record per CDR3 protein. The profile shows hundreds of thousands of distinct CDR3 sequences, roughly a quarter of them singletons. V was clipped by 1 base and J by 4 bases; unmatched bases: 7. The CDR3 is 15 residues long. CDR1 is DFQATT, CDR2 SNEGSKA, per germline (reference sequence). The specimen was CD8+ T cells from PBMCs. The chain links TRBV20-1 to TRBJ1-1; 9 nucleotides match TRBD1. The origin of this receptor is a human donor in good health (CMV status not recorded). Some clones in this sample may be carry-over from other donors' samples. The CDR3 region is CSARVGTGWVTEAFF. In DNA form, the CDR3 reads TGCAGTGCTAGAGTGGGGACAGGGTGGGTCACTGAAGCTTTCTTT.